The source of this T cell receptor (beta chain) is a study of T cells in Graves' hyperthyroidism and ophthalmopathy. The CDR3 is 15 residues long. CDR1 and CDR2 from the germline V gene are SNHLY and FYNNEI. Trimming took off 8 bases at V and 0 bases at J, with 14 bases between the two ends. TCR beta CDR3 sequences were amplified from RNA transcripts. An initial round of RT-PCR targeting the TCR CDR3 relied on the HTBI primer set. Via MiXCR, TCRdb re-called the multiplex PCR reads, giving one row per CDR3 protein. The data hold fewer than 350,000 distinct CDR3 sequences, with about an eighth observed a single time.

This TCR derives from a woman aged 25 to 45 with Graves' hyperthyroidism that later progressed to Graves' ophthalmopathy. J is TRBJ2-4 and V is TRBV2; perhaps D is TRBD1 or TRBD2 (5 bases each). Sequences were obtained from blood. CDR3: CASSGPGLAKNIQYF. The DNA of the CDR3 is TGTGCCAGCTCAGGGCCAGGACTAGCCAAAAACATTCAGTACTTC.